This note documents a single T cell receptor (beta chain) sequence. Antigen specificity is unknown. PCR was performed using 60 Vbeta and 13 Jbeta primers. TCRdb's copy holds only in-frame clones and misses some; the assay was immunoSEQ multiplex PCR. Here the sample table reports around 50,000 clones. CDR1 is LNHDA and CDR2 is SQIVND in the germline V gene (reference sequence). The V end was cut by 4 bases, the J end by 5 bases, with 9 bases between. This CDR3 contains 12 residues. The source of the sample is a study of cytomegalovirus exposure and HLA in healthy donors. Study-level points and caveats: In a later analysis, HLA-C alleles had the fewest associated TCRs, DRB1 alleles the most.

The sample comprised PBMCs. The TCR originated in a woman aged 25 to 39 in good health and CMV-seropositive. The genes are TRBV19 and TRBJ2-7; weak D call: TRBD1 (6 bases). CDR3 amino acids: CASSNTGNEQYF. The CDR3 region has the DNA TGTGCCAGTAGTAACACAGGGAACGAGCAGTACTTC.